This T cell receptor (beta chain) was found in a study of Ad26.COV2.S vaccination and SARS-CoV-2 variants. Study outcomes and limitations: In vaccinated individuals, spike-specific CD8+ and CD4+ T cell responses reportedly displayed substantial breadth. Using TCR breadth and depth analyses may have led to underestimated total T cell responses. Ad26.COV2.S recipients had broader spike-specific TCRs (P = 0.0014). Vaccine and placebo groups showed comparable non-spike TCR breadth.

The V end was cut by 9 bases, the J end by 0 bases, with 14 bases between. Germline values: CDR1 KGHDR, CDR2 SFDVKD. CDR3 size: 15 residues. Measured with immunoSEQ multiplex PCR; TCRdb has only the in-frame clones, and not every one. In the table there are around 420,000 clones, over 75% of which are singletons. Remarks on this clone: Its antigen is not identified.

Sample treatment: 19 received Ad26.COV2.S at low or high dose, single or two shots; several received placebo; per-sample allocation not given. Day 63 after the first injection of vaccine or placebo was the sampling time. This rearrangement joins TRBV24-1 to TRBJ1-5; the D is unclear. This TCR was sampled from a person between 18 and 65 years old who received the Ad26.COV2.S COVID-19 vaccine or a placebo. This sample comprised peripheral blood, obtained in a trial of Ad26.COV2.S vaccine versus placebo. This chain's CDR3 is CATAPGYYSNQPQHF. The CDR3 DNA reads as TGTGCCACCGCCCCGGGTTATTATAGCAATCAGCCCCAGCATTTT.